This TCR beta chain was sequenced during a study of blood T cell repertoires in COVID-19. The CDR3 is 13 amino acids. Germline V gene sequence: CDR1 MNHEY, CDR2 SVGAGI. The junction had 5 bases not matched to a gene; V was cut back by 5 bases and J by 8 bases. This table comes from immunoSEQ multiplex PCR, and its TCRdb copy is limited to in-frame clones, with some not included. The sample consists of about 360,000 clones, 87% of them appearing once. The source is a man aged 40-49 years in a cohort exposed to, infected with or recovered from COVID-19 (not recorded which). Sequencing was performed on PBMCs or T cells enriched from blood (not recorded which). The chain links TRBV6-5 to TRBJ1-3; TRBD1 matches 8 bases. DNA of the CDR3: TGTGCCAGCAGTCCGACAGGGGTGCACACCATATATTTT. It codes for CASSPTGVHTIYF.